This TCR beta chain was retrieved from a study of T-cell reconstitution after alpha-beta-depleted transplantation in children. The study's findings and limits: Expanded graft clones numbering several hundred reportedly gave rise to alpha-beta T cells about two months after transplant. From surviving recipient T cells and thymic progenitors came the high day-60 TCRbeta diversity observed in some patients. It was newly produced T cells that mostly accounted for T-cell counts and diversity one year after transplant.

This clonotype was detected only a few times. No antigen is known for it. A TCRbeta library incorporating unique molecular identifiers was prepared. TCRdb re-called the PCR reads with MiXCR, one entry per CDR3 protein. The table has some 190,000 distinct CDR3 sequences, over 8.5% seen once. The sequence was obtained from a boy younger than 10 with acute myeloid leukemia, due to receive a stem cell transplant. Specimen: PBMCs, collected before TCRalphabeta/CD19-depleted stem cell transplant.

The CDR3 region has the DNA TGTGCCAGCAGCCTCCGGTATCCGGGACAGGGCCTAGCTAACTATGGCTACACCTTC. This gives the protein CASSLRYPGQGLANYGYTF. J is TRBJ1-2 and V is TRBV28; 9 nucleotides align to TRBD1. Germline assignment: CDR1 MDHEN and CDR2 SYDVKM. The CDR3 loop spans 19 amino acids. The junction had 17 bases not matched to a gene; V was cut back by 6 bases and J by 0 bases.